This TCR beta chain was captured by sequencing in a study of shared clonotypes between healthy human individuals. Positive CCR7 selection of CD45RO-negative cells yielded the naive CD8 cells, and terminally differentiated effector memory CD45RA+ cells were excluded. The data were produced by immunoSEQ multiplex PCR, yet TCRdb's version contains in-frame clones alone and is incomplete. This table has around 610,000 clones, roughly 95% appearing once. The count of this clone is one. The germline V gene encodes CDR1 SGDLS and CDR2 YYNGEE. The CDR3 is 17 amino acids. V was clipped by 0 bases and J by 6 bases; unmatched bases: 10.

This sequence was found in a woman aged 25 to 39 in good health. The sequenced sample consisted of naive CD8+ T cells sorted from blood. The chain couples TRBV9 to TRBJ2-2; TRBD2 agrees at 8 bases. CDR3 nucleotide sequence: TGTGCCAGCAGCGTAGGAGGTGTGGTAGCGGGGCCCGGGGAGCTGTTTTTT. Its translation: CASSVGGVVAGPGELFF.